The 2 T cell receptor beta chains given below trace back to one sample, sequenced in a study of blood T cell repertoires in COVID-19. Measured with immunoSEQ multiplex PCR; TCRdb has only the in-frame clones, and not every one. This table has about 270,000 clones, about 82% appearing once. The sequencing input was PBMCs or T cells enriched from blood (not recorded which). The origin of the receptors is a woman aged 45-65 years with acute COVID-19.

The genes are TRBV29-1 and TRBJ1-1; D not certain. Germline assignment: CDR1 SQVTM and CDR2 ANQGSEA. CDR3 length: 9 residues. V was trimmed by 6 bases and J by 5 bases, leaving 4 bases between them. The CDR3 DNA sequence: TGCAGCGTCGGGACTGAAGCTTTCTTT. This codes for CSVGTEAFF.

The CDR3 spells CASSLNPRTGADAAEAFF. CDR3 sequence (DNA): TGTGCCAGCAGCTTAAACCCCCGCACAGGCGCTGACGCAGCTGAAGCTTTCTTT. The V and J genes are TRBV7-9 and TRBJ1-1, with D possibly matching TRBD1 (5 bases). The germline gives CDR1 SEHNR, CDR2 FQNEAQ (reference sequence). The CDR3 totals 18 residues. The ends were cut back, 2 bases at V and 6 bases at J, with 25 bases in the middle. Using reference TRBV7-9 and TRBJ1-1 for the parts outside the CDR3, the full variable domain is DTGVSQNPRHKITKRGQNVTFRCDPISEHNRLYWYRQTLGQGPEFLTYFQNEAQLEKSRLLSDRFSAERPKGSFSTLEIQRTEQGDSAMYLCASSLNPRTGADAAEAFFGQGTRLTVV.